This TCR beta chain came from a study of blood T cell repertoires in COVID-19 (dated by TCRdb to the early 2020s). Context from the whole study: Samples from collaborators originated in the United States, Italy and Spain and spanned both the acute and convalescent phases of COVID-19. The repertoires were released in a freely available public database intended as a resource for research on the immune response to SARS-CoV-2. Sample metadata almost always included a de-identified subject ID, COVID-19 status, age in years and sex. The dataset comprised deeply sampled blood TCRbeta repertoires from subjects exposed to, actively infected with, or recovered from COVID-19. The material from the prospective study consisted of cDNA or gDNA derived from T cells, B-cell-depleted T cells, or PBMCs. Samples were obtained from the ongoing ImmuneRACE study (first 160 participants) and from 1,000 to 1,500 subjects provided by 6 global collaborators. Where HLA class I and class II types were available, the types were taken from metadata supplied by the sample provider, not from assay-based typing. Study-wide findings and limitations: The quantity of clinical and demographic metadata differed by source and by participant and was supplied without curation.

TCRbeta CDR3 regions were amplified from genomic DNA by means of the immunoSEQ Assay, a bias-controlled multiplex PCR. The authors processed their data as follows. The number of nucleated cells in each sample was estimated by amplification of reference gene primers within the assay. To quantify the absolute abundance of each unique TCRbeta CDR3 rearrangement, sequence reads were collapsed and filtered. For each sample, productive Simpson clonality was calculated as the square root of Simpson's diversity index over productive rearrangements. Drawn from immuneACCESS, this table holds only the in-frame rearrangements with V and J called that TCRdb kept. Clones are partly lost; checked studies trace under half to an unresolved V gene and leave the rest unexplained. The V and J calls and the clone size are those of that table, but D and trimming were determined from the DNA. The table for this sample lists about 310,000 clones; around 89% of them were counted only once. Jointly, the top ten make up roughly a tenth of the sample.

Participants in the prospective study were aged 18 to 89 years, lived in 20 to 25 United States geographic areas, and enrolled through a virtual design. In the prospective study, participants were assigned to cohorts based on the clinical history participants reported in a screening survey and a study questionnaire. ImmuneRACE Cohort 3 recovered participants were defined by two consecutive negative NP/OP PCR tests, healthcare professional clearance, or symptom resolution. Each participant in the prospective study had whole blood, serum and a nasopharyngeal or oropharyngeal swab collected by mobile phlebotomists. Participants in the prospective study had the option to provide additional blood draws and questionnaires over an approximately two-month period. Prospective study blood samples were shipped either frozen or at room temperature before DNA extraction. The junction carries 14 bases between V and J, which are trimmed by 0 bases and 8 bases respectively. CDR1 SGDLS and CDR2 YYNGEE are derived from the germline V gene. The CDR3 starts with the cysteine, ends with the phenylalanine, and has 15 residues. Only the CDR3 portion is preserved as DNA: 45 bases, with reading frame beginning at the first base.

Note on this clone: No cognate antigen has been identified for it. No qualities accompany the bases; no much larger clone lies one base away.

Sequences were obtained from PBMCs or T cells enriched from blood (not recorded which). The receptor's source is a woman between 35 and 50 years old who had recovered from COVID-19. The V gene is TRBV9 and the J gene is TRBJ1-4, and possibly TRBD1, on 6 matching bases. The CDR3 region has the sequence CASSVGAGEGEKLFF. The DNA sequence is given as TGTGCCAGCAGCGTAGGGGCAGGGGAGGGCGAAAAACTGTTTTTT.